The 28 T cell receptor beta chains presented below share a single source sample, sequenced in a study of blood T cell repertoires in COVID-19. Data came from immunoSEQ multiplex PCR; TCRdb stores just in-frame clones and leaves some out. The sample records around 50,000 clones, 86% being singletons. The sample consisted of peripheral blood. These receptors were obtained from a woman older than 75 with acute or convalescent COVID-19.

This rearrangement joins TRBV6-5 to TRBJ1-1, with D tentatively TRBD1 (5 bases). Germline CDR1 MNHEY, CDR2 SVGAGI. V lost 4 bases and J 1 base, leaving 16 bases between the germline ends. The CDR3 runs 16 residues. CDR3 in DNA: TGTGCCAGCAGTTTACACCCTGGGGGGGGGAACACTGAAGCTTTCTTT. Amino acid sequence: CASSLHPGGGNTEAFF.

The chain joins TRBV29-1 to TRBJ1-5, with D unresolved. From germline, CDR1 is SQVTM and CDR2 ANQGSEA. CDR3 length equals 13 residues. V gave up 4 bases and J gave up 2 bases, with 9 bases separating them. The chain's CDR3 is CSVGEGGNQPQHF. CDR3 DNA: TGCAGCGTTGGAGAGGGAGGCAATCAGCCCCAGCATTTT.

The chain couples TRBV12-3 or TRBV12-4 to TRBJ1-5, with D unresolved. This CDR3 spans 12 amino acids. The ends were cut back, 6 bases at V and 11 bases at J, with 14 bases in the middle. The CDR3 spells CASSSSLAAQHF. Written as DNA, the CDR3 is TGTGCCAGCAGCTCCTCTCTAGCGGCCCAGCATTTT.

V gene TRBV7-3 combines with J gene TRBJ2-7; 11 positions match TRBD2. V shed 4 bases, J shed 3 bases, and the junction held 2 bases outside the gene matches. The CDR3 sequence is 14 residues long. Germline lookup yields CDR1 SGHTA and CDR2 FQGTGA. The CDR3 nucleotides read TGTGCCAGCAGCTCGGGGACTAGCGGCTACGAGCAGTACTTC. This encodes CASSSGTSGYEQYF.

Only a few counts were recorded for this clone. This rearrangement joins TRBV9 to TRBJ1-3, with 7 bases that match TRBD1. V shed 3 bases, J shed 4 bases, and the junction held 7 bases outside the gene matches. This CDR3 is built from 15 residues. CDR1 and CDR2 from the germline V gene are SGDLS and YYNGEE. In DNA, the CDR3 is TGTGCCAGCAGCGCCGACAGGGTGAACGGAAACACCATATATTTT. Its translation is CASSADRVNGNTIYF.

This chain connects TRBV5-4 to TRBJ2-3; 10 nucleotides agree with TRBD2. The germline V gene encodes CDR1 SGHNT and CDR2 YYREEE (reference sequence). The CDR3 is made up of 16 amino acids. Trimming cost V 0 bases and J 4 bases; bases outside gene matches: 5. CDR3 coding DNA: TGTGCCAGCAGCTTGGAGGCTAGCGGGGGCCCAGATACGCAGTATTTT. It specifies CASSLEASGGPDTQYF.

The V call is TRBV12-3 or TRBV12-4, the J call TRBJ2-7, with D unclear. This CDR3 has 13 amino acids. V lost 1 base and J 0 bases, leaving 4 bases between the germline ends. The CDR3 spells CASSLVHSYEQYF. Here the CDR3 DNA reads TGTGCCAGCAGTTTAGTCCACTCCTACGAGCAGTACTTC.

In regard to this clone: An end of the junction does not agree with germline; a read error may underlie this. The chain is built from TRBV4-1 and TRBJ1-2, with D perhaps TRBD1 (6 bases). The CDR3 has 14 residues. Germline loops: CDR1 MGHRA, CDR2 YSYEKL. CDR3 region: CASSQGWGQPSIPF. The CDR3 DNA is TGCGCCAGCAGCCAAGGCTGGGGACAACCCTCCATCCCCTTC.

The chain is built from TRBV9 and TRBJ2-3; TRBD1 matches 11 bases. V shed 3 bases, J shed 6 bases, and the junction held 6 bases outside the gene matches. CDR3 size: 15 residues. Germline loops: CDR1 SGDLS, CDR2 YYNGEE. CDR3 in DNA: TGTGCCAGCAGCGAGGACAGGGGGCGCAGGGATACGCAGTATTTT. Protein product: CASSEDRGRRDTQYF.

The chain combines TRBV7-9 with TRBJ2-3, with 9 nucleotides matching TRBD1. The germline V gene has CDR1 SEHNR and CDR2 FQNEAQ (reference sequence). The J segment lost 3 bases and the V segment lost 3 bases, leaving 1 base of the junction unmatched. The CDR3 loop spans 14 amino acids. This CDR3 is CASSLGQGTDTQYF. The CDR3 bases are TGTGCCAGCAGCTTGGGACAGGGAACAGATACGCAGTATTTT.

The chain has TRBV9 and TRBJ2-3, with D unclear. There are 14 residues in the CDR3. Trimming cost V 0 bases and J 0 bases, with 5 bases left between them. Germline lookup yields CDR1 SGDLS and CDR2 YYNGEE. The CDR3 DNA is TGTGCCAGCAGCGTAGAGACTAGCACAGATACGCAGTATTTT. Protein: CASSVETSTDTQYF.

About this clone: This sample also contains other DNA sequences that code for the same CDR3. CDR3 in amino acids: CASSLSSYEQYF. The DNA of the CDR3 is TGCGCCAGCAGCCTGAGCTCCTACGAGCAGTACTTC. The chain joins TRBV5-1 to TRBJ2-7, with D unclear. Germline CDR1 is SGHRS and CDR2 is YFSETQ. V was trimmed by 4 bases and J by 0 bases, leaving 5 bases between them. There are 12 residues in the CDR3.

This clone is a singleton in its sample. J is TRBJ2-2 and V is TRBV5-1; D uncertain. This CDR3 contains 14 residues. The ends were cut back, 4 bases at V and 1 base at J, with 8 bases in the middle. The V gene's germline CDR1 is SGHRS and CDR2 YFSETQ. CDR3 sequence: CASSPTGNTGELFF. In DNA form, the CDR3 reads TGCGCCAGCAGCCCCACCGGGAACACCGGGGAGCTGTTTTTT.

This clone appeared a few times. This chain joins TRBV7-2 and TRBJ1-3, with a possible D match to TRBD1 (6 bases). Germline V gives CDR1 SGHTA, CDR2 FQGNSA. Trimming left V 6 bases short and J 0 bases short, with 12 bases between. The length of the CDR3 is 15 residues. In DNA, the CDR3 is TGTGCCAGCAGAGTACAGGGCCTCTCTGGAAACACCATATATTTT. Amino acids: CASRVQGLSGNTIYF.

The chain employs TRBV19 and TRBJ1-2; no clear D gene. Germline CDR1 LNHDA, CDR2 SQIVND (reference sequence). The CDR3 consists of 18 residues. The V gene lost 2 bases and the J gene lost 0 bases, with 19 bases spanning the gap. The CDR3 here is CASSINSAGGATNYGYTF. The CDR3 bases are TGTGCCAGTAGTATAAATTCGGCAGGAGGCGCCACTAACTATGGCTACACCTTC.

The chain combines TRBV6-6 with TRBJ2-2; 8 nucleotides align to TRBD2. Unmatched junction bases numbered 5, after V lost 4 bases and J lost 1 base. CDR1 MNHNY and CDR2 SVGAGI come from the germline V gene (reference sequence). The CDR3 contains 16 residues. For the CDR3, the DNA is TGTGCCAGCAGTTTATCGGGGGGGATGAACACCGGGGAGCTGTTTTTT. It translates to CASSLSGGMNTGELFF.

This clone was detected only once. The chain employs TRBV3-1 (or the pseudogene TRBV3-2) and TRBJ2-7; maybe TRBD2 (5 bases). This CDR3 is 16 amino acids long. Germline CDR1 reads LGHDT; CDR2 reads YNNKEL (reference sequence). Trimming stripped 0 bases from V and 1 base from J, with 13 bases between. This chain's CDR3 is CASSQDQAPGSYEQYF. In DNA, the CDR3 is TGTGCCAGCAGCCAAGACCAGGCCCCGGGGTCCTACGAGCAGTACTTC.

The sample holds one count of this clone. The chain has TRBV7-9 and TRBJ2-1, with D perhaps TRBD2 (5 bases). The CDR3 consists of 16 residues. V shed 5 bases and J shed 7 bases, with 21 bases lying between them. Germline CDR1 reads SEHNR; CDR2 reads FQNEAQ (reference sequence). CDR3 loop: CASSPSGGPHGNEQFF. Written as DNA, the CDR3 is TGTGCCAGCAGCCCCTCAGGAGGCCCCCATGGAAATGAGCAGTTCTTC.

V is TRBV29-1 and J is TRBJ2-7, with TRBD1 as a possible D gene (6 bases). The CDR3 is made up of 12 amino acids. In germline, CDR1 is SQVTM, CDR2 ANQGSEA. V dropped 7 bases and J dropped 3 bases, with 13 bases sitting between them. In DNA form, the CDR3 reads TGCAGCGGACGGGACACCTTCTACGAGCAGTACTTC. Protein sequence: CSGRDTFYEQYF.

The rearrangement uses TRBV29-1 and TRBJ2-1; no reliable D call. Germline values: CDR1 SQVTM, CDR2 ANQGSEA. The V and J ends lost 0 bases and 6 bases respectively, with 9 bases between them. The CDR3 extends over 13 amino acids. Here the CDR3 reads CSVEDFSSNEQFF. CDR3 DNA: TGCAGCGTTGAAGATTTTAGCAGCAATGAGCAGTTCTTC.

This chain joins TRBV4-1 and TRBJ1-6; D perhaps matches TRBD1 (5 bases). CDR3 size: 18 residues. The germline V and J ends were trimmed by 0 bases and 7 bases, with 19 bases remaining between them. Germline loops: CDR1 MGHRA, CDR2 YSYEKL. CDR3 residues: CASSQDLNGQGWNSPLHF. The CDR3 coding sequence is TGCGCCAGCAGCCAAGATCTTAACGGGCAGGGATGGAATTCACCCCTCCACTTT.

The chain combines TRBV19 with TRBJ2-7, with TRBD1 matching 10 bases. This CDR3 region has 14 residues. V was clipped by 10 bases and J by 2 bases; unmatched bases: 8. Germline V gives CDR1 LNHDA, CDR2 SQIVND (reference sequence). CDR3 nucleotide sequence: TGTGCCACCTCTACCGGGACAGGGGCCTACGAGCAGTACTTC. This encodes CATSTGTGAYEQYF.

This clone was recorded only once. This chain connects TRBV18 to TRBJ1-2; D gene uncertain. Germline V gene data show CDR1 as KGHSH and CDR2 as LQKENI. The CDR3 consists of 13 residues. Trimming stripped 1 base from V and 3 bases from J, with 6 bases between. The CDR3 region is CASSPRQDYGYTF. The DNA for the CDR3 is TGTGCCAGCTCACCACGGCAGGACTATGGCTACACCTTC. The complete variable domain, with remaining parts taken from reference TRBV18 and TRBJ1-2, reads NAGVMQNPRHLVRRRGQEARLRCSPMKGHSHVYWYRQLPEEGLKFMVYLQKENIIDESGMPKERFSAEFPKEGPSILRIQQVVRGDSAAYFCASSPRQDYGYTFGSGTRLTVV.

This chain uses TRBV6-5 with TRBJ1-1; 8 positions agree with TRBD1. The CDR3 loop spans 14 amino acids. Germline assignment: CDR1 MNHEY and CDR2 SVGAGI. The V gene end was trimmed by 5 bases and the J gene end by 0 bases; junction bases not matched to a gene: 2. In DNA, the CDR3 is TGTGCCAGCAGTCGACAGGGGATGAACACTGAAGCTTTCTTT. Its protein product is CASSRQGMNTEAFF.

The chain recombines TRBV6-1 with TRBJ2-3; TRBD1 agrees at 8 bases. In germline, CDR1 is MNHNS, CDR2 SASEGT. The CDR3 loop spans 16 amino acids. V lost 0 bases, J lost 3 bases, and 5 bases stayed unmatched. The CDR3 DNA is TGTGCCAGCAGTGAAGCGCTGGGGACAGGAACAGATACGCAGTATTTT. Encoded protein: CASSEALGTGTDTQYF.

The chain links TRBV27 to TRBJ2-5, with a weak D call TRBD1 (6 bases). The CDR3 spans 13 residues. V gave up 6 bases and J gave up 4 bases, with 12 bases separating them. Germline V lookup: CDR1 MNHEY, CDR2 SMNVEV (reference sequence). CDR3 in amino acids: CASRLQGRETQYF. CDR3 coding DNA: TGTGCCAGCAGGTTACAGGGTAGAGAGACCCAGTACTTC.

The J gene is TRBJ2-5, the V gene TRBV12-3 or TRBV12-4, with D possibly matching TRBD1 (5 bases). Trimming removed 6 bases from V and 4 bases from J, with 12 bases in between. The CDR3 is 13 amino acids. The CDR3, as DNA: TGTGCCAGCAGCCCTGGGGCCCCAGAGACCCAGTACTTC. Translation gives CASSPGAPETQYF.

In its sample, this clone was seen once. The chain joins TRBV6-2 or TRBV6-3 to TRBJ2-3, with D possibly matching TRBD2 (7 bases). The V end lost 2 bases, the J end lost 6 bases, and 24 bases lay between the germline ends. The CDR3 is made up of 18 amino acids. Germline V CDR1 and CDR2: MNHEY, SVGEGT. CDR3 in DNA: TGTGCCAGCAGTTACGATCCTTTGGTGGGGGGGGCCCGGGATACGCAGTATTTT. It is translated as CASSYDPLVGGARDTQYF.